A selection of T cell receptor beta chains follows, all from one sample in a study of cytomegalovirus exposure and HLA in healthy donors. The protocol was immunoSEQ multiplex PCR, while the TCRdb copy is restricted to in-frame clones and leaves out a portion. The sample carries tens of thousands of clones, roughly 72% recorded once. The sample taken for sequencing was PBMCs. Every receptor here comes from a woman in her twenties or thirties in good health and CMV-seropositive. CDR3s include the opening cysteine and the closing phenylalanine or tryptophan. Each record gives: J gene, V gene, clone size, D gene, CDR3 DNA, CDR3 protein. D genes are given only for firm matches. Rows may omit the clone size; those that give it use once, few, many or a size class.

J: TRBJ2-7; V: TRBV21-1; size: few; D: -; DNA: TGTGCCAGCAGCTCCGGGACAGGGGTTTACGAGCAGTACTTC; CDR3: CASSSGTGVYEQYF
J: TRBJ2-3; V: TRBV30; size: -; D: -; DNA: TGTGCCTGGAGTGTTAGCAGAGATACGCAGTATTTT; CDR3: CAWSVSRDTQYF
J: TRBJ2-1; V: TRBV4-3; size: -; D: TRBD2; DNA: TGCGCCAGCAGCCCTGATGTGGGGAGGGCCAACCCTGAGCAGTTCTTC; CDR3: CASSPDVGRANPEQFF
J: TRBJ2-7; V: TRBV7-9; size: -; D: TRBD2; DNA: TGTGCCAGCAGCTTGGGACTATTTCCTAGGGAGCAGTACTTC; CDR3: CASSLGLFPREQYF
J: TRBJ2-1; V: TRBV15; size: -; D: TRBD2; DNA: TGTGCCACCAGAGATGGGAGGGCTTCCTACAATGAGCAGTTCTTC; CDR3: CATRDGRASYNEQFF
J: TRBJ1-5; V: TRBV7-8; size: -; D: TRBD1; DNA: TGTGCCAGCACCCCGGGACAGTATAATCAGCCCCAGCATTTT; CDR3: CASTPGQYNQPQHF
J: TRBJ2-7; V: TRBV6-1; size: -; D: TRBD2; DNA: TGTGCCAGCAGTAGGACGGGAGGCGGCTCCTACGAGCAGTACTTC; CDR3: CASSRTGGGSYEQYF
J: TRBJ2-1; V: TRBV28; size: -; D: TRBD2; DNA: TGTGCCAGCGGACCTCTAGCGGGAGGGGCAAATGAGCAGTTCTTC; CDR3: CASGPLAGGANEQFF
J: TRBJ2-7; V: TRBV13; size: -; D: TRBD2; DNA: TGTGCCAGCAGCTCACATCCGCCGGGACTAGAAGCCCCCCAAGGGTCCTACGAGCAGTACTTC; CDR3: CASSSHPPGLEAPQGSYEQYF
J: TRBJ2-7; V: TRBV28; size: -; D: -; DNA: TGTGCCAGCAGTTACAGGGCGTACGAGCAGTACTTC; CDR3: CASSYRAYEQYF
J: TRBJ2-7; V: TRBV28; size: -; D: TRBD2; DNA: TGTGCCAGCAGTTCTCCGGGGGGAAACGAGCAGTACTTC; CDR3: CASSSPGGNEQYF
J: TRBJ2-4; V: TRBV5-8; size: -; D: TRBD2; DNA: TGTGCCAGCAAGGGCAAGGGACTAGGAGGGGGGAACATTCAGTACTTC; CDR3: CASKGKGLGGGNIQYF
J: TRBJ2-3; V: TRBV30; size: -; D: -; DNA: TGTGCCTGGAGGCTAGGGGGGAGGGCCCCAGATACGCAGTATTTT; CDR3: CAWRLGGRAPDTQYF
J: TRBJ2-5; V: TRBV6-1; size: -; D: -; DNA: TGTGCCAGCAAGGAGGGGTCCTTGTACCAAGAGACCCAGTACTTC; CDR3: CASKEGSLYQETQYF
J: TRBJ2-3; V: TRBV7-2; size: -; D: TRBD2; DNA: TGTGCCAGCAGCTTCACTCCTAGCGGGGATACGCAGTATTTT; CDR3: CASSFTPSGDTQYF
J: TRBJ2-1; V: TRBV2; size: -; D: -; DNA: TGTGCCAGCAGAGACAGCACCTACAATGAGCAGTTCTTC; CDR3: CASRDSTYNEQFF
J: TRBJ2-3; V: TRBV27; size: -; D: -; DNA: TGTGCCAGCAGCGGGGGGCGGGGCATCACAGATACGCAGTATTTT; CDR3: CASSGGRGITDTQYF
J: TRBJ1-4; V: TRBV5-1; size: -; D: -; DNA: TGCGCCAGCAGCTTATCACCGGGGGACGAAAAACTGTTTTTT; CDR3: CASSLSPGDEKLFF
J: TRBJ2-6; V: TRBV6-1; size: few; D: TRBD1; DNA: TGTGCCAGCCGGGACAGGACTGGGGCCAACGTCCTGACTTTC; CDR3: CASRDRTGANVLTF
J: TRBJ1-2; V: TRBV6-5; size: -; D: TRBD1; DNA: TGTGCCAGCAGAATCGGGACAGTTGGCTACACCTTC; CDR3: CASRIGTVGYTF
J: TRBJ1-2; V: TRBV5-1; size: -; D: TRBD1; DNA: TGCGCCAGCAGGACAGGGATCGAGGGCTACACCTTC; CDR3: CASRTGIEGYTF
J: TRBJ2-3; V: TRBV5-1; size: few; D: TRBD1; DNA: TGCGCCAGCAGCTTGGCCTCAGGGGGAAGAGATACGCAGTATTTT; CDR3: CASSLASGGRDTQYF
J: TRBJ1-5; V: TRBV28; size: -; D: TRBD1; DNA: TGTGCCAGCAGCTATTGGACAGGGGGATGGGGCAATCAGCCCCAGCATTTT; CDR3: CASSYWTGGWGNQPQHF
J: TRBJ1-5; V: TRBV2; size: -; D: TRBD1; DNA: TGTGCCAGTGCCGGGACAGGGAGTCAGCCCCAGCATTTT; CDR3: CASAGTGSQPQHF
J: TRBJ2-7; V: TRBV10-3; size: -; D: -; DNA: TGTGCCATCAGTGGAGGAAGTGATTCCTACGAGCAGTACTTC; CDR3: CAISGGSDSYEQYF
J: TRBJ2-3; V: TRBV4-3; size: -; D: TRBD2; DNA: TGCGCCAGCAGCCAAGTTGGGACTAGCACCACAGATACGCAGTATTTT; CDR3: CASSQVGTSTTDTQYF
J: TRBJ1-5; V: TRBV4-1; size: -; D: -; DNA: TGCGCCAGCAGCCAATATGGGGGGAATCAGCCCCAGCATTTT; CDR3: CASSQYGGNQPQHF